This T cell receptor (beta chain) was recovered during a study of T cell responses to AZD1222 COVID-19 vaccine. Across the whole study: Doses given second, at about 4 or about 12 weeks, were pooled.

General study results and limits: Spike was spanned by vaccine-associated CD4 TCRs, which were dominant at 160-218 and 743-854. Mostly white British, mostly female donors; authors suggested clonal diversity may be underestimated.

Clones were sequenced by immunoSEQ multiplex PCR, and TCRdb holds only the in-frame ones, with some missing. The sample consists of about 150,000 clones, 94% of them appearing once. About this clone itself: Its antigen is currently unknown.

V lost 8 bases, J lost 4 bases, and 11 bases stayed unmatched. The CDR3 is 15 residues long. Germline-derived CDR1 and CDR2 are LGHNA and YSLEER. Sequenced material: peripheral blood, taken on day 0 of AZD1222 vaccination. The TCR comes from an adult in good health. The rearrangement uses TRBV4-3 and TRBJ2-3; 8 bases are a match to TRBD1. The CDR3 loop is CASGDRGAVADTQYF. CDR3 bases: TGCGCCAGCGGTGACAGGGGAGCAGTGGCAGATACGCAGTATTTT.